Sequencing of this TCR beta chain was carried out in a study of blood T cell repertoires in COVID-19. V gave up 6 bases and J gave up 5 bases, with 7 bases separating them. CDR3 length: 11 residues. CDR1 is MNHEY, CDR2 SVGEGT, per germline. Original processing methods: Amplification of reference gene primers was used by the study to estimate nucleated cell counts. Method: immunoSEQ multiplex PCR; TCRdb's copy keeps in-frame clones and lacks some. The V and J calls and clone size were taken over from that table, and D and trimming were inferred from the DNA. Among about 130,000 clones listed, 75% to 90% were seen once.

The sample was peripheral blood. This clonotype was sampled from a human donor in a cohort sampled during active COVID-19. The rearrangement joins TRBV6-2 or TRBV6-3 to TRBJ2-5, with D uncertain. The CDR3 DNA is TGTGCCAGCAGCCCTGCGGAGACCCAGTACTTC. Translation gives CASSPAETQYF.